The present entry profiles one T cell receptor (beta chain) with its context. Its antigen is not identified. This sample was included in a study of CD8 T cells in ankylosing spondylitis. With molecular barcodes, quantitative 5'-RACE was used to make the TCR beta libraries. Each CDR3 protein is one row after TCRdb ran MiXCR on the 5' RACE reads. Of hundreds of thousands of distinct CDR3 sequences listed, approximately 11% are singletons. The study, taken as a whole, reports: Significant enrichment of disease-linked clones was reported in matched ankylosing spondylitis synovial fluid. The study identified a TCR beta motif of fewer than 10 highly homologous variants that appeared characteristic of ankylosing spondylitis blood. Peripheral blood samples showed relatively rare disease-linked clones, and these clones were CD8+. Past studies reported some motif variants in reactive arthritis synovial fluid and blood.

V lost 4 bases, J lost 6 bases, and 8 bases stayed unmatched. The length of the CDR3 is 16 residues. In germline, CDR1 is SGHAT, CDR2 FQNNGV. Sequenced sample: blood, either unsorted or a sorted T cell fraction (not recorded which). The chain employs TRBV11-2 and TRBJ2-2; 10 nucleotides agree with TRBD2. The clonotype was recovered from a male donor with ankylosing spondylitis. CDR3 sequence: CASSWGLGTSAGELFF. The CDR3, as DNA: TGTGCCAGCAGCTGGGGCTTAGGGACTAGCGCCGGGGAGCTGTTTTTT. Complete variable domain (other parts from reference TRBV11-2 and TRBJ2-2): EAGVAQSPRYKIIEKRQSVAFWCNPISGHATLYWYQQILGQGPKLLIQFQNNGVVDDSQLPKDRFSAERLKGVDSTLKIQPAKLEDSAVYLCASSWGLGTSAGELFFGEGSRLTVL.